The 25 T cell receptor beta chains below were found in one sample sequenced in a study of T cells in localized non-small cell lung cancer. The assay was immunoSEQ multiplex PCR, and TCRdb's table has in-frame clones only and misses some. The sample carries more than 20,000 clones, approximately 90% recorded once. This sample comprised peripheral blood, obtained before any cancer treatment. These receptors were collected from a male donor older than 55 with stage I squamous cell lung carcinoma.

This clone was observed a single time. The chain links TRBV10-3 to TRBJ1-2, with 9 bases aligning to TRBD1. The length of the CDR3 is 12 residues. J was trimmed by 4 bases and V by 7 bases; bases with no gene match: 1. Per the germline V gene, CDR1 is ENHRY and CDR2 is SYGVKD. This CDR3 is CAIKQGAYGYTF. The CDR3 nucleotides are TGTGCCATCAAACAGGGGGCCTATGGCTACACCTTC.

A remark on this clone: Germline is not matched at one junction end, which may reflect a read error. V is TRBV5-6 and J is TRBJ2-3; TRBD2 agrees at 9 bases. Germline CDR1 reads SGHDT; CDR2 reads YYEEEE. The CDR3 length is 13 residues. In DNA, the CDR3 is TGTGCCAGCAGCTTCGAGGAGCGGGGGGACTTAGTTTTT. It specifies CASSFEERGDLVF.

V is TRBV29-1 and J is TRBJ1-1; no firm D call. This CDR3 contains 10 residues. With 5 bases removed from V and 7 bases from J, the gap between germline ends came to 8 bases. Germline CDR1 is SQVTM and CDR2 is ANQGSEA. CDR3 region: CSVRTVEAFF. The CDR3 DNA is TGCAGCGTTAGGACGGTTGAAGCTTTCTTT.

The V gene is TRBV4-2, the J gene TRBJ1-1; D not certain. The CDR3 contains 12 residues. With 4 bases removed from V and 6 bases from J, the gap between germline ends came to 9 bases. Germline V CDR1 and CDR2: LGHNA, YNFKEQ. In DNA form, the CDR3 reads TGTGCCAGCAGCCTGCGAGGCGCTGAAGCTTTCTTT. It specifies CASSLRGAEAFF.

The rearrangement uses TRBV19 and TRBJ1-5; D remains ambiguous. The germline CDR1 and CDR2 sequences are LNHDA and SQIVND (reference sequence). This CDR3 comprises 13 residues. Trimming took off 8 bases at V and 4 bases at J, with 12 bases between the two ends. The CDR3 region is CASADVSNQPQHF. CDR3 nucleotides: TGTGCCAGTGCCGATGTCTCTAATCAGCCCCAGCATTTT.

This clone was detected a few times. The rearrangement links TRBV6-6 to TRBJ1-5; tentative D call: TRBD1 (6 bases). Trimming took off 4 bases at V and 5 bases at J, with 12 bases between the two ends. Germline lookup yields CDR1 MNHNY and CDR2 SVGAGI (reference sequence). The CDR3 contains 14 residues. CDR3 loop: CASSSQGFDQPQHF. The CDR3 coding sequence is TGTGCCAGCAGTTCACAGGGTTTCGATCAGCCCCAGCATTTT.

The rearrangement uses TRBV5-6 and TRBJ1-5; the D gene is possibly TRBD1 (6 bases). The CDR3 is 14 amino acids. Germline CDR1 is SGHDT and CDR2 is YYEEEE. The ends were cut back, 4 bases at V and 6 bases at J, with 14 bases in the middle. CDR3 region: CASSLQGSGQPQHF. The CDR3 DNA reads as TGTGCCAGCAGCCTACAGGGTTCGGGTCAGCCCCAGCATTTT.

The genes are TRBV5-6 and TRBJ1-5; TRBD1 aligns across 9 bases. CDR1 is SGHDT, CDR2 YYEEEE, per germline. This CDR3 is 15 amino acids long. The trim removed 4 bases at V and 5 bases at J, leaving 7 bases unmatched. In DNA form, the CDR3 reads TGTGCCAGCAGCAAGACAGGGGGAGGGGATCAGCCCCAGCATTTT. Its translation: CASSKTGGGDQPQHF.

The rearrangement joins TRBV30 to TRBJ1-3; 9 bases fit TRBD1. V shed 4 bases and J 3 bases; nucleotides not matched to a gene: 7. Germline loops: CDR1 GTSNPN, CDR2 SVGIG (reference sequence). The CDR3 spans 15 residues. The CDR3 nucleotides read TGTGCCTGGAAAACCCGGGACAGGGTTGGAAACACCATATATTTT. Amino acids: CAWKTRDRVGNTIYF.

V gene TRBV5-1 combines with J gene TRBJ1-3; D is perhaps TRBD1 (5 bases). This CDR3 contains 16 residues. The germline CDR1 and CDR2 sequences are SGHRS and YFSETQ. V lost 0 bases and J lost 2, with 12 bases in between. The CDR3 spells CASSLEATGAGNTIYF. The CDR3 bases are TGCGCCAGCAGCTTGGAAGCTACGGGGGCTGGAAACACCATATATTTT. The whole variable domain, filled in from reference TRBV5-1 and TRBJ1-3, reads KAGVTQTPRYLIKTRGQQVTLSCSPISGHRSVSWYQQTPGQGLQFLFEYFSETQRNKGNFPGRFSGRQFSNSRSEMNVSTLELGDSALYLCASSLEATGAGNTIYFGEGSWLTVV.

The CDR3 spells CSVDGGNTIYF. DNA for the CDR3: TGCAGCGTTGATGGGGGAAACACCATATATTTT. The J gene is TRBJ1-3, the V gene TRBV29-1; D remains unclear. CDR1 is SQVTM, CDR2 ANQGSEA, per germline. This CDR3 spans 11 amino acids. V lost 3 bases, J lost 4 bases, and 4 bases lay in between.

The rearrangement joins TRBV18 to TRBJ2-3; D not resolved. The V end lost 4 bases, the J end lost 1 base, and 9 bases lay between the germline ends. CDR3 length: 14 residues. Germline-derived CDR1 and CDR2 are KGHSH and LQKENI. CDR3 in amino acids: CASSLSTGTDTQYF. CDR3 DNA sequence: TGTGCCAGCTCACTTTCTACGGGCACAGATACGCAGTATTTT.

This sequence joins TRBV15 and TRBJ1-2; D gene unclear. This CDR3 is 14 amino acids long. CDR1 is LNHNV and CDR2 is YYDKDF in the germline V gene (reference sequence). Trimming removed 0 bases at V and 7 bases at J, with 12 bases between. The CDR3 DNA reads as TGTGCCACCAGCAGAGATCAAACGGGGAGTGGCTACACCTTC. Translation: CATSRDQTGSGYTF.

The chain recombines TRBV7-2 with TRBJ1-5; 7 bases fit TRBD1. V trimming: 1 base; J trimming: 4 bases; junction bases outside the gene matches: 7. The CDR3 covers 16 residues. The germline V gene has CDR1 SGHTA and CDR2 FQGNSA. The CDR3 DNA reads as TGTGCCAGCAGCTTAGGGGGGACAGTCTCTAATCAGCCCCAGCATTTT. This encodes CASSLGGTVSNQPQHF.

V is TRBV5-5 and J is TRBJ1-6; D remains unclear. The CDR3 runs to 15 residues. Trimming cost V 2 bases and J 10 bases, with 16 bases left between them. In germline, CDR1 is SGHKS, CDR2 YYEKEE (reference sequence). CDR3 amino acids: CASSFKWVLESPLHF. The CDR3 DNA is TGTGCCAGCAGCTTTAAGTGGGTCCTTGAATCACCCCTCCACTTT.

With regard to this clone: Other DNA sequences in the same sample also yield this CDR3. The rearrangement joins TRBV7-8 to TRBJ1-6; maybe TRBD1 (5 bases). Trimming shortened V by 3 bases and J by 0 bases, and 18 bases separated the two germline ends. The V gene's germline CDR1 is SGHVS and CDR2 FQNEAQ. The CDR3 consists of 19 residues. The CDR3 DNA is TGTGCCAGCAGCTTCGGGTTGAGGGGAGATAGCTCCTATAATTCACCCCTCCACTTT. It specifies CASSFGLRGDSSYNSPLHF.

V is TRBV5-8 and J is TRBJ2-7; 7 bases align to TRBD1. The CDR3 is made up of 13 amino acids. Trimming cost V 0 bases and J 4 bases; bases outside gene matches: 1. The germline V gene encodes CDR1 SGHTS and CDR2 YDEGEE. The DNA of the CDR3 is TGTGCCAGCAGCTTGGTACAGGGGTACGAGCAGTACTTC. Translated: CASSLVQGYEQYF.

This chain links TRBV2 with TRBJ1-4; 10 bases are shared with TRBD1. CDR1 is SNHLY, CDR2 FYNNEI, per germline. V lost 6 bases to trimming and J lost 13 bases; unmatched junction nucleotides: 11. The CDR3 contains 14 residues. The CDR3: CASSDILGQGRLFF. CDR3 nucleotide sequence: TGTGCCAGCAGCGATATCCTGGGACAGGGGAGACTGTTTTTT.

V is TRBV2 and J is TRBJ1-2; D unresolved. The germline V and J ends were trimmed by 3 bases and 5 bases, with 10 bases remaining between them. The CDR3 is made up of 13 amino acids. Germline values: CDR1 SNHLY, CDR2 FYNNEI. The CDR3 is CASSEDLGYGYTF. CDR3 sequence (DNA): TGTGCCAGCAGTGAGGACCTAGGGTATGGCTACACCTTC.

V gene TRBV2 combines with J gene TRBJ1-1; 8 nucleotides align to TRBD1. The germline CDR1 and CDR2 sequences are SNHLY and FYNNEI. V gave up 0 bases and J gave up 2 bases; unmatched junction bases: 2. CDR3 length: 15 residues. The CDR3: CASSEASGGNTEAFF. Written as DNA, the CDR3 is TGTGCCAGCAGTGAAGCTTCAGGGGGCAACACTGAAGCTTTCTTT.

This clone showed up just a few times. V gene TRBV19 combines with J gene TRBJ2-2; 9 bases map to TRBD2. Trimming at V came to 6 bases and at J to 2 bases, leaving 4 bases not matched to a gene. CDR1 is LNHDA, CDR2 SQIVND, per germline (reference sequence). The CDR3 contains 15 residues. The CDR3 nucleotides read TGTGCCAGTAGAGCGGGGGGCCCAAACACCGGGGAGCTGTTTTTT. It is translated as CASRAGGPNTGELFF.

The V and J genes are TRBV7-9 and TRBJ2-3; D is uncertain. With 2 bases removed from V and 0 bases from J, the gap between germline ends came to 9 bases. The CDR3 runs to 15 residues. Per germline, CDR1 SEHNR and CDR2 FQNEAQ (reference sequence). CDR3 residues: CASSLLGDSTDTQYF. DNA of the CDR3: TGTGCCAGCAGCTTATTAGGTGACAGCACAGATACGCAGTATTTT. The whole variable domain, filled in from reference TRBV7-9 and TRBJ2-3, reads DTGVSQNPRHKITKRGQNVTFRCDPISEHNRLYWYRQTLGQGPEFLTYFQNEAQLEKSRLLSDRFSAERPKGSFSTLEIQRTEQGDSAMYLCASSLLGDSTDTQYFGPGTRLTVL.

This chain uses TRBV14 with TRBJ2-7; D not certain. The V gene's germline CDR1 is SGHDN and CDR2 FVKESK. This CDR3 is built from 9 residues. As DNA, the CDR3 is TGTGCTCCCTCCTACGAGCAGTACTTC. It codes for CAPSYEQYF.

The J gene is TRBJ2-3, the V gene TRBV5-4, with D perhaps TRBD1 (6 bases). The germline gives CDR1 SGHNT, CDR2 YYREEE (reference sequence). Deletions cut 4 bases from V and 4 bases from J, with 10 bases between. This CDR3 comprises 13 residues. This CDR3 is CASSVQGPDTQYF. Here the CDR3 DNA reads TGTGCCAGCAGCGTACAGGGTCCAGATACGCAGTATTTT. Supplemented by reference TRBV5-4 and TRBJ2-3, the full variable domain reads ETGVTQSPTHLIKTRGQQVTLRCSSQSGHNTVSWYQQALGQGPQFIFQYYREEENGRGNFPPRFSGLQFPNYSSELNVNALELDDSALYLCASSVQGPDTQYFGPGTRLTVL.

J is TRBJ1-2 and V is TRBV4-3; no clear D. Germline lookup yields CDR1 LGHNA and CDR2 YSLEER. V was pared by 0 bases and J by 0 bases, with 11 bases between. CDR3 length: 16 residues. The CDR3 sequence: CASSQDHPGTNYGYTF. The CDR3 bases are TGCGCCAGCAGCCAAGATCACCCGGGGACTAACTATGGCTACACCTTC.